These 3 T cell receptor beta chains were all obtained from the same sample, sequenced in a study of cytomegalovirus exposure and HLA in healthy donors. Sequencing used immunoSEQ multiplex PCR; TCRdb keeps in-frame clones, though not all of them. The table includes some 250,000 clones, 90% detected once. The sample was PBMCs. Source of these receptors: a woman between 18 and 29 years old in good health and CMV-seronegative.

This clone showed up just a few times. The rearrangement uses TRBV5-6 and TRBJ1-1, with 10 bases identical to TRBD1. In germline, CDR1 is SGHDT, CDR2 YYEEEE. This CDR3 has 17 residues. V lost 5 bases, J lost 0 bases, and 10 bases stayed unmatched. The CDR3 DNA reads as TGTGCCAGCAGTCCCGGGACAGGGGCCGGGATGAACACTGAAGCTTTCTTT. Amino acids: CASSPGTGAGMNTEAFF.

V is TRBV5-1 and J is TRBJ1-1, with no clear D. This CDR3 spans 14 amino acids. The germline V gene encodes CDR1 SGHRS and CDR2 YFSETQ. V was clipped by 1 base and J by 6 bases, with 13 bases between them. The CDR3 DNA follows: TGCGCCAGCAGCTTGCCGGTACTGGGAGCTGAAGCTTTCTTT. As protein: CASSLPVLGAEAFF.

This clone was seen a few times. The chain recombines TRBV20-1 with TRBJ1-5; D ambiguous. Trimming took 3 bases from V and 8 from J, leaving 8 bases between them. The CDR3 contains 11 residues. Germline CDR1 is DFQATT and CDR2 is SNEGSKA (reference sequence). In nucleotides, the CDR3 is TGCAGTGCTAGTCGGGAGGAGCCCCAGCATTTT. Its translation: CSASREEPQHF.